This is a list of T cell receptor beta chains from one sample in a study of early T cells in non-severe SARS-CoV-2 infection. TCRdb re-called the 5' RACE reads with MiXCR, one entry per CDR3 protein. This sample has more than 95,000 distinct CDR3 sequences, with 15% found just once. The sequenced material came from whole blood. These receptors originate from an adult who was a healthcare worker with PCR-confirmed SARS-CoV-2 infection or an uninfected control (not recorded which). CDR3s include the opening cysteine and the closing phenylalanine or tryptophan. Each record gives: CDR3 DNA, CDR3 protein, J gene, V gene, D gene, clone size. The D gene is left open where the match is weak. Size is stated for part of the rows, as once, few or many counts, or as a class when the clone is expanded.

cdr3_nt: TGTGCCAGCAGCATAGTCGAGGAAGAAAACTCCTACGAGCAGTACTTC
cdr3_aa: CASSIVEEENSYEQYF
j_call: TRBJ2-7
v_call: TRBV5-4
d_call: .
clone_size: few

cdr3_nt: TGTGCCAGCAGCTTTCCGGACTCCCACGGGACCGGGGAGCTGTTTTTT
cdr3_aa: CASSFPDSHGTGELFF
j_call: TRBJ2-2
v_call: TRBV9
d_call: .
clone_size: .

cdr3_nt: TGTGCCAGCAGCAGGGACGTCAAAAACATTCAGTACTTC
cdr3_aa: CASSRDVKNIQYF
j_call: TRBJ2-4
v_call: TRBV27
d_call: .
clone_size: .

cdr3_nt: TGTGCCAGCAGCCCAGCGGGGCTAGCTAGCTACAATGAGCAGTTCTTC
cdr3_aa: CASSPAGLASYNEQFF
j_call: TRBJ2-1
v_call: TRBV9
d_call: TRBD2
clone_size: .

cdr3_nt: TGTGCCAGCAGTTTAGGAATGGGGGCAAGGACCGGGGAGCTGTTTTTT
cdr3_aa: CASSLGMGARTGELFF
j_call: TRBJ2-2
v_call: TRBV27
d_call: .
clone_size: .

cdr3_nt: TGCAGCTACGGGCCGACCTTCGGGGAGACCCAGTACTTC
cdr3_aa: CSYGPTFGETQYF
j_call: TRBJ2-5
v_call: TRBV29-1
d_call: .
clone_size: few

cdr3_nt: TGTGCCAGCAGTTTAGGGACAGGGCGGAACACTGAAGCTTTCTTT
cdr3_aa: CASSLGTGRNTEAFF
j_call: TRBJ1-1
v_call: TRBV27
d_call: TRBD1
clone_size: .

cdr3_nt: TGCGCCAGCAGCTTTACGGTGGGCAGGGGAGAGACCCAGTACTTC
cdr3_aa: CASSFTVGRGETQYF
j_call: TRBJ2-5
v_call: TRBV5-1
d_call: .
clone_size: few

cdr3_nt: TGTGCCAGTAGTATAGGGACTAGCGGGGGCGATCAACAGTTCTTC
cdr3_aa: CASSIGTSGGDQQFF
j_call: TRBJ2-1
v_call: TRBV19
d_call: TRBD2
clone_size: few

cdr3_nt: TGCAGTGCTAGTCCACTACCTAGCACAGATACGCAGTATTTT
cdr3_aa: CSASPLPSTDTQYF
j_call: TRBJ2-3
v_call: TRBV20-1
d_call: .
clone_size: few

cdr3_nt: TGCAGTGCTAGAGTGGACAGGGGAGGATCGGGTTTCTTT
cdr3_aa: CSARVDRGGSGFF
j_call: TRBJ1-1
v_call: TRBV20-1
d_call: TRBD1
clone_size: .

cdr3_nt: TGCGCCAGCAGTCGAGTGACAGGGCTGGACAATGAGCAGTTCTTC
cdr3_aa: CASSRVTGLDNEQFF
j_call: TRBJ2-1
v_call: TRBV5-1
d_call: TRBD1
clone_size: .

cdr3_nt: TGTGCCAGCAGCATCCGAACCGGCCACCAAGAGACCCAGTACTTC
cdr3_aa: CASSIRTGHQETQYF
j_call: TRBJ2-5
v_call: TRBV5-4
d_call: .
clone_size: many

cdr3_nt: TGTGCCATCAGTGAGGTCGGGGGAGCGGGCTACACCTTC
cdr3_aa: CAISEVGGAGYTF
j_call: TRBJ1-2
v_call: TRBV10-3
d_call: .
clone_size: few

cdr3_nt: TGTGCCAGTAGTATTCTCGCCGCAGATACGCAGTATTTT
cdr3_aa: CASSILAADTQYF
j_call: TRBJ2-3
v_call: TRBV19
d_call: .
clone_size: many

cdr3_nt: TGTGCCAGCAGTTACTATGGAGGGACAGACGAGCAGTACTTC
cdr3_aa: CASSYYGGTDEQYF
j_call: TRBJ2-7
v_call: TRBV6-6
d_call: .
clone_size: many

cdr3_nt: TGTGCCAGCAGCTCCCTGTGGACAAGGAACTCTGGGGCCAACGTCCTGACTTTC
cdr3_aa: CASSSLWTRNSGANVLTF
j_call: TRBJ2-6
v_call: TRBV7-6
d_call: .
clone_size: few

cdr3_nt: TGTGCCAGCAGCTTGGATTCGACCTACACCGGGGAGCTGTTTTTT
cdr3_aa: CASSLDSTYTGELFF
j_call: TRBJ2-2
v_call: TRBV5-4
d_call: .
clone_size: few

cdr3_nt: TGTGCCAGCAGCTCAAGAAACAGGGGCCAAGAGACCCAGTACTTC
cdr3_aa: CASSSRNRGQETQYF
j_call: TRBJ2-5
v_call: TRBV7-9
d_call: TRBD1
clone_size: .

cdr3_nt: TGCGCCAGCAGCTCTGGGACGGCAAAAGAGACCCAGTACTTC
cdr3_aa: CASSSGTAKETQYF
j_call: TRBJ2-5
v_call: TRBV5-1
d_call: .
clone_size: few

cdr3_nt: TGTGCCATCAGTGAGTCCCGGGACAGTAATTCACCCCTCCACTTT
cdr3_aa: CAISESRDSNSPLHF
j_call: TRBJ1-6
v_call: TRBV10-3
d_call: TRBD1
clone_size: many

cdr3_nt: TGTGCCAGCAGACCTACAGGGTTAACTGAAGCTTTCTTT
cdr3_aa: CASRPTGLTEAFF
j_call: TRBJ1-1
v_call: TRBV3-1
d_call: .
clone_size: few

cdr3_nt: TGTGCCAGTAGTACACTACTCCAATTCCGGGACACGTCTGGTGAGCAGTACTTC
cdr3_aa: CASSTLLQFRDTSGEQYF
j_call: TRBJ2-7
v_call: TRBV19
d_call: .
clone_size: few

cdr3_nt: TGTGCCAGCAGCGTAGGGCTTAAGGGCGATGAGCAGTTCTTC
cdr3_aa: CASSVGLKGDEQFF
j_call: TRBJ2-1
v_call: TRBV9
d_call: .
clone_size: many

cdr3_nt: TGTGCCATCAGTGAGAGGACCGGGGAGCTGTTTTTT
cdr3_aa: CAISERTGELFF
j_call: TRBJ2-2
v_call: TRBV10-3
d_call: .
clone_size: few

cdr3_nt: TGTGCCAGCAGCGCCGCCGGGACAGGGGCCTACGAGCAGTACTTC
cdr3_aa: CASSAAGTGAYEQYF
j_call: TRBJ2-7
v_call: TRBV9
d_call: TRBD1
clone_size: few

cdr3_nt: TGTGCCAGCAGTTACTCAGGGACTGGAAACACCATATATTTT
cdr3_aa: CASSYSGTGNTIYF
j_call: TRBJ1-3
v_call: TRBV6-6
d_call: .
clone_size: few

cdr3_nt: TGTGCCAGCAGGGACAGTTGGAACACAGATACGCAGTATTTT
cdr3_aa: CASRDSWNTDTQYF
j_call: TRBJ2-3
v_call: TRBV3-1
d_call: .
clone_size: few

cdr3_nt: TGCAGTGCTAGAGATATTTCGGGCAATGAGCAGTTCTTC
cdr3_aa: CSARDISGNEQFF
j_call: TRBJ2-1
v_call: TRBV20-1
d_call: .
clone_size: .

cdr3_nt: TGTGCCAGCAGCCAAGAAAGGCTAGCGGGGGGCGGGAACACCGGGGAGCTGTTTTTT
cdr3_aa: CASSQERLAGGGNTGELFF
j_call: TRBJ2-2
v_call: TRBV4-2
d_call: TRBD2
clone_size: .